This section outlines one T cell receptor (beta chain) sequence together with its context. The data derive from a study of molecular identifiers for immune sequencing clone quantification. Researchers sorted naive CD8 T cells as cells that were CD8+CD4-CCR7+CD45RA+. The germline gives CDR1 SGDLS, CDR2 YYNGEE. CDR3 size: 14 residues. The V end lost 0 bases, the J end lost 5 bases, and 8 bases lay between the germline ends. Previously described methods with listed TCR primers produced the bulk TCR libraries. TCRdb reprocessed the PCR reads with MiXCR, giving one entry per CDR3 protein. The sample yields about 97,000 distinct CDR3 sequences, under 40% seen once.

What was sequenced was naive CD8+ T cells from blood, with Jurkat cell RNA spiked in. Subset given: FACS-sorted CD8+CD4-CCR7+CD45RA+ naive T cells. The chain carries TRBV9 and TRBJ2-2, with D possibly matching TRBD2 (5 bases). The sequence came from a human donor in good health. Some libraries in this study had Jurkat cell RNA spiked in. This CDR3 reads CASSVGGSTGELFF. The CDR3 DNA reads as TGTGCCAGCAGCGTAGGTGGGAGTACCGGGGAGCTGTTTTTT.